Shown below are 7 T cell receptor beta chains from a single sample sequenced in a study of cytomegalovirus exposure and HLA in healthy donors (dated by TCRdb to between 2016 and 2019). To prepare the library, the immunoSEQ multiplex PCR assay was applied. For the multiplex PCR, a mixture combining 60 forward primers for TCR Vbeta segments and 13 reverse primers for TCR Jbeta segments was used. TCRdb provides this immuneACCESS table in a form limited to in-frame rearrangements. Some clones are lacking; in checked studies, under half of them reflect an unresolved V gene, and why the rest are absent is not known. For this sample there are approximately 120,000 clones; 65% to 90% appear just once. The ten largest clones add up to around 2.1% of the sample. The sequenced material came from PBMCs. The receptors here all came from a woman aged 30 to 39 in good health and CMV-seronegative.

Comments on this clone: One end of the junction fails to match germline, which may point to a read error. V is TRBV27 and J is TRBJ1-2; D unresolved. CDR1 and CDR2 from the germline V gene are MNHEY and SMNVEV (reference sequence). The CDR3 is made up of 12 amino acids. CDR3 loop: CASRPGNYGYAF. The CDR3 region has the DNA TGTGCCAGCAGGCCCGGGAACTATGGCTACGCCTTC.

This rearrangement joins TRBV5-5 to TRBJ1-1; TRBD1 matches at 9 bases. The CDR3 length is 14 residues. Unmatched junction bases numbered 5, after V lost 3 bases and J lost 5 bases. CDR1 is SGHKS, CDR2 YYEKEE, per germline (reference sequence). The CDR3, as DNA: TGTGCCAGCAGCTACGGACAGGGGAGGACTGAAGCTTTCTTT. As protein: CASSYGQGRTEAFF.

V usage is TRBV29-1 and J usage is TRBJ1-2; no reliable D call. The germline V and J ends were trimmed by 6 bases and 5 bases, with 16 bases remaining between them. Germline V gene lookup returns CDR1 SQVTM and CDR2 ANQGSEA. The CDR3 totals 13 residues. CDR3 nucleotide sequence: TGCAGCGTACCCACACGGGAAGGGTATGGCTACACCTTC. Translating it yields CSVPTREGYGYTF.

There are a few counts of this clone. The gene calls are TRBV7-9 and TRBJ1-4; 7 nucleotides match TRBD1. Trimming cost V 5 bases and J 8 bases; bases outside gene matches: 14. Looked up from germline, CDR1 is SEHNR and CDR2 is FQNEAQ (reference sequence). The CDR3 runs 16 residues. The CDR3 protein is CASSTTWSGGNEKLFF. The CDR3 nucleotides are TGTGCCAGCAGCACGACTTGGTCAGGGGGGAACGAAAAACTGTTTTTT. The full variable domain, its missing parts supplied by reference TRBV7-9 and TRBJ1-4, is DTGVSQNPRHKITKRGQNVTFRCDPISEHNRLYWYRQTLGQGPEFLTYFQNEAQLEKSRLLSDRFSAERPKGSFSTLEIQRTEQGDSAMYLCASSTTWSGGNEKLFFGSGTQLSVL.

This clone was detected once. The CDR3 is CASSSGQRNTGELFF. In DNA form, the CDR3 reads TGTGCCAGCAGCTCGGGACAGCGAAACACCGGGGAGCTGTTTTTT. The rearrangement joins TRBV7-9 to TRBJ2-2, with TRBD1 identical over 7 bases. The V segment lost 4 bases and the J segment 2 bases; nucleotides outside the gene matches: 4. This CDR3 is 15 amino acids long. Per the germline V gene, CDR1 is SEHNR and CDR2 is FQNEAQ (reference sequence).

The J gene is TRBJ2-1, the V gene TRBV7-6, with 7 bases that match TRBD2. J gave up 4 bases and V 8 bases, and 11 bases lay outside the gene matches. The length of the CDR3 is 15 residues. The germline V gene encodes CDR1 SGHVS and CDR2 FNYEAQ. The CDR3 DNA reads as TGTGCCAGCGTGAGCGGGACCCTTCTTTACAATGAGCAGTTCTTC. Amino acid sequence: CASVSGTLLYNEQFF.

The chain carries TRBV6-5 and TRBJ2-3; tentative D call: TRBD1 (6 bases). From germline, CDR1 is MNHEY and CDR2 SVGAGI. The CDR3 is 14 residues long. V was trimmed by 4 bases and J by 1 base, leaving 9 bases between them. CDR3 DNA sequence: TGTGCCAGCAGTTCCCCAGGGGGCACAGATACGCAGTATTTT. As protein: CASSSPGGTDTQYF.